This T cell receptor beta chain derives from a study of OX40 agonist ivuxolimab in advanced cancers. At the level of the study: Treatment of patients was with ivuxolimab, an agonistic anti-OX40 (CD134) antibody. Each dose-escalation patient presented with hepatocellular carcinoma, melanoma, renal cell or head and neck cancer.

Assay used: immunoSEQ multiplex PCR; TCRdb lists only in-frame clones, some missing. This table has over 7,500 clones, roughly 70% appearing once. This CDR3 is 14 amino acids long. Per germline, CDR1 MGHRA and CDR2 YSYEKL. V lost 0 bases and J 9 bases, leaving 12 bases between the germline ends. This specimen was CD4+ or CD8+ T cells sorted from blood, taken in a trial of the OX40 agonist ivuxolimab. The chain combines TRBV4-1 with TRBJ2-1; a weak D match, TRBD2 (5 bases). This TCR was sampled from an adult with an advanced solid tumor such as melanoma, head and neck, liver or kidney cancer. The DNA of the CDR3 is TGCGCCAGCAGCCAAGATCGGGATCGGGGTGAGCAGTTCTTC. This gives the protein CASSQDRDRGEQFF.